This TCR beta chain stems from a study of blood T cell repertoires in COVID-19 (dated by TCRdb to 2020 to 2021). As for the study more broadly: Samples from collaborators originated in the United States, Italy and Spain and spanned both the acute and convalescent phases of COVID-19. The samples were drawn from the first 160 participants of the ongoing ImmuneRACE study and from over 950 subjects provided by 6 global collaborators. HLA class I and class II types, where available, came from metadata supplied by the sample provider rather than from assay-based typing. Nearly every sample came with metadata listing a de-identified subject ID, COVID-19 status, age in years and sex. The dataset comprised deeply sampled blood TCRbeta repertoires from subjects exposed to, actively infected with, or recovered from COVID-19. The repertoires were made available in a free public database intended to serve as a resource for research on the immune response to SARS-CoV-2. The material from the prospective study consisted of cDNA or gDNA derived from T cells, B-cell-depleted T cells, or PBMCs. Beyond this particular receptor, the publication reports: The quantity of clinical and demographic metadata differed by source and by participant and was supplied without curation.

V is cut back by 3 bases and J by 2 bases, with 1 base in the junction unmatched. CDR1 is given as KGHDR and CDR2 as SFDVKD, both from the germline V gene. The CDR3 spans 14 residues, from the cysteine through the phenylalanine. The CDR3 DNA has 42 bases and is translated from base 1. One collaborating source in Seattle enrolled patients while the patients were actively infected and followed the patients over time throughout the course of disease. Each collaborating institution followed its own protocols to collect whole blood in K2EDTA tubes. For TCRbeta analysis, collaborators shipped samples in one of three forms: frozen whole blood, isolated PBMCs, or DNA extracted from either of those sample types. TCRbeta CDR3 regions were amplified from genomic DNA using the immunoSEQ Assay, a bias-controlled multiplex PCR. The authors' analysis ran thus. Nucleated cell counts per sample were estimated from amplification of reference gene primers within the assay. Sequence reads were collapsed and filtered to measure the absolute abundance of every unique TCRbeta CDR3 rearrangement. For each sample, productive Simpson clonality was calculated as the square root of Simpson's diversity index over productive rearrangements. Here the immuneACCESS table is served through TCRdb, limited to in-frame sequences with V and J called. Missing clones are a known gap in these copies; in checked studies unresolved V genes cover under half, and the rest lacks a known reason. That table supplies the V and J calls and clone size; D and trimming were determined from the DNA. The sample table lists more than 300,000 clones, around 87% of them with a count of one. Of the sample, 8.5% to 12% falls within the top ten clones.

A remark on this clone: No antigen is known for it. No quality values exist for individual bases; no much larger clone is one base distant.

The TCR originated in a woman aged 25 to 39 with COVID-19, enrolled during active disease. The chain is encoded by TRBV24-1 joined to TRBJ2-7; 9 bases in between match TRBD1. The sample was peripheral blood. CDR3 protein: CATSDTGGPYEQYF. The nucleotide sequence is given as TGTGCCACCAGTGATACAGGGGGCCCCTACGAGCAGTACTTC.